Listed below are T cell receptor beta chains from one sample, sequenced in a study of cytomegalovirus exposure and HLA in healthy donors. Sequenced by immunoSEQ multiplex PCR; TCRdb stores in-frame clones only, minus some. The repertoire has 160,000 or so clones, 70% of them found once; the top ten carry about 4.5%. Sequencing input: PBMCs. Receptors were obtained from a man aged 18 to 29 in good health and CMV-seropositive. Both conserved end residues are part of each CDR3. D genes are given only for firm matches. Size is omitted from some rows. Given values are once, few, many or a class for expanded clones.

clone size: .; J gene: TRBJ1-1; V gene: TRBV5-4; D gene: .; CDR3 protein: CASSLGNRQKNTEAFF; CDR3 DNA: TGTGCCAGCAGCTTGGGTAATAGACAGAAGAACACTGAAGCTTTCTTT
clone size: .; J gene: TRBJ2-1; V gene: TRBV29-1; D gene: TRBD1; CDR3 protein: CSVRPTGGNEQFF; CDR3 DNA: TGCAGCGTCCGACCGACAGGGGGGAATGAGCAGTTCTTC
clone size: few; J gene: TRBJ1-3; V gene: TRBV2; D gene: .; CDR3 protein: CASTQKRGNTIYF; CDR3 DNA: TGTGCCAGCACCCAAAAAAGGGGGAACACCATATATTTT
clone size: medium-sized; J gene: TRBJ2-3; V gene: TRBV11-3; D gene: .; CDR3 protein: CASSLNQRDTQYF; CDR3 DNA: TGTGCCAGCAGCTTAAATCAGCGGGATACGCAGTATTTT
clone size: many; J gene: TRBJ1-4; V gene: TRBV6-1; D gene: .; CDR3 protein: CASSDGSEGIDEKLFF; CDR3 DNA: TGTGCCAGCAGTGACGGCTCGGAGGGGATCGATGAAAAACTGTTTTTT
clone size: .; J gene: TRBJ1-4; V gene: TRBV2; D gene: .; CDR3 protein: CASSVESEEKLFF; CDR3 DNA: TGTGCCAGCAGTGTGGAGAGCGAGGAAAAACTGTTTTTT
clone size: .; J gene: TRBJ1-5; V gene: TRBV29-1; D gene: .; CDR3 protein: CSVGDIGVQPQHF; CDR3 DNA: TGCAGCGTTGGAGATATCGGGGTTCAGCCCCAGCATTTT
clone size: few; J gene: TRBJ2-2; V gene: TRBV2; D gene: .; CDR3 protein: CASSEQLWGAGELFF; CDR3 DNA: TGTGCCAGCAGTGAACAATTGTGGGGGGCCGGGGAGCTGTTTTTT
clone size: .; J gene: TRBJ2-5; V gene: TRBV2; D gene: .; CDR3 protein: CASSQGIQETQYF; CDR3 DNA: TGTGCCAGCAGCCAGGGGATACAAGAGACCCAGTACTTC
clone size: .; J gene: TRBJ1-1; V gene: TRBV19; D gene: TRBD1; CDR3 protein: CASSNPDRGFLNTEAFF; CDR3 DNA: TGTGCCAGTAGTAACCCGGACAGGGGATTCTTGAACACTGAAGCTTTCTTT
clone size: .; J gene: TRBJ2-3; V gene: TRBV11-3; D gene: .; CDR3 protein: CASSLHTDTQYF; CDR3 DNA: TGTGCCAGCAGCTTACATACAGATACGCAGTATTTT
clone size: .; J gene: TRBJ1-2; V gene: TRBV19; D gene: .; CDR3 protein: CASSPLREDGYTF; CDR3 DNA: TGTGCCAGTAGTCCCCTCAGGGAGGATGGCTACACCTTC
clone size: .; J gene: TRBJ2-2; V gene: TRBV5-4; D gene: TRBD2; CDR3 protein: CASNNPVAGGSDGELFF; CDR3 DNA: TGTGCCAGCAACAATCCGGTAGCGGGAGGAAGCGACGGGGAGCTGTTTTTT